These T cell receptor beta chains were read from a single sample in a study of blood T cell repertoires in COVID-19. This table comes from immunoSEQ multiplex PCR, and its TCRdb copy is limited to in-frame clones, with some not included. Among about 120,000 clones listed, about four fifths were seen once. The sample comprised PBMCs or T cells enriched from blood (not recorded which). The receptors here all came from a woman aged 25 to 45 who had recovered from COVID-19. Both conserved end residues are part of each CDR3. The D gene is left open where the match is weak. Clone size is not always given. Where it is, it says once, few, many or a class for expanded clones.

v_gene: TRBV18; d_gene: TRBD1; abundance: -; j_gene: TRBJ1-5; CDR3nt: TGTGCCAGCTCACCCTCGGACAGGGCGAGCAATCAGCCCCAGCATTTT; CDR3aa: CASSPSDRASNQPQHF
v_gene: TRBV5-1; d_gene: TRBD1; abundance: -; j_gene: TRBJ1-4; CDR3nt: TGCGCCAGCAGCCGGGGACAGGGATCAATAACTAATGAAAAACTGTTTTTT; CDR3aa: CASSRGQGSITNEKLFF
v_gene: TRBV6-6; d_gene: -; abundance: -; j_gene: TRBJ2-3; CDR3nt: TGTGCCAGCAGTAGCAGGGTGCGTTCGGATACGCAGTATTTT; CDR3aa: CASSSRVRSDTQYF
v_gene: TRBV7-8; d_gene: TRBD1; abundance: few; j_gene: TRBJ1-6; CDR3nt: TGTGCCAGCAGCTTAGTCGGGACAGGGGGATCACCCCTCCACTTT; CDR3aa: CASSLVGTGGSPLHF
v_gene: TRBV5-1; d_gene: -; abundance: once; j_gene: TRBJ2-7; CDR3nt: TGCGCCAGCAGCTTCGGACAGTCCTCCTACGAGCAGTACTTC; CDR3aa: CASSFGQSSYEQYF
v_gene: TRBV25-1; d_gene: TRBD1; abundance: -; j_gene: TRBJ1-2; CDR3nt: TGTGCCAGCAGTCTTGGACAGGGAAGCTATGGCTACACCTTC; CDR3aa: CASSLGQGSYGYTF
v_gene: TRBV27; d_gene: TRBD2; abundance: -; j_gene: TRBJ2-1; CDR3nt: TGTGCCAGCAGTTTCCATTTCTCTAGCGGGAGCCTCAATGAGCAGTTCTTC; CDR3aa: CASSFHFSSGSLNEQFF
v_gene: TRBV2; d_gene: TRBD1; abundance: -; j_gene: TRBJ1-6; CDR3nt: TGTGCCAGCACCTGGGACAGCAATTCACCCCTCCACTTT; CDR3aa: CASTWDSNSPLHF
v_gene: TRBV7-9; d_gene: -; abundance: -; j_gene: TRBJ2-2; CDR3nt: TGTGCCAGCAGCTGGAGGTCGGCGGGACCCACCGGGGAGCTGTTTTTT; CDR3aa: CASSWRSAGPTGELFF
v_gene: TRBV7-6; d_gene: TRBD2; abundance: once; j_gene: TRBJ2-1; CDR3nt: TGTGCCAGCAGCCCGGGGCTAGCGGGGCGCAATGAGCAGTTCTTC; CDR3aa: CASSPGLAGRNEQFF
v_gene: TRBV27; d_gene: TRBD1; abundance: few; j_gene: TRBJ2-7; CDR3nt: TGTGCCAGCAGTTTAGCTACAGGGGACGAGCAGTACTTC; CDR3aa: CASSLATGDEQYF